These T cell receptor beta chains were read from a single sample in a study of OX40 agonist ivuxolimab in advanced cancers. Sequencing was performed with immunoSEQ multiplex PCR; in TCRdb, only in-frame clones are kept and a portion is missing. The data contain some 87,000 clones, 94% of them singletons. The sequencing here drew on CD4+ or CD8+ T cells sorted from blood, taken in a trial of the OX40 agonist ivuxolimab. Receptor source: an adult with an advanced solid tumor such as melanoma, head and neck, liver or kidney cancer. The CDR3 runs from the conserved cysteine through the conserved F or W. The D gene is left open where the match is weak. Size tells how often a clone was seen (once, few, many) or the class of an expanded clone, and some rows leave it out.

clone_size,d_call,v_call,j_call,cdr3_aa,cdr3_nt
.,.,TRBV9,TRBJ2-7,CASSVGPGASYEQYF,TGTGCCAGCAGCGTAGGGCCGGGAGCGTCCTACGAGCAGTACTTC
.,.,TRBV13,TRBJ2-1,CASSFAGSYNEQFF,TGTGCCAGCAGCTTTGCGGGATCCTACAATGAGCAGTTCTTC
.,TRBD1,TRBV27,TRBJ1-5,CASQGQGANQPQHF,TGTGCCAGCCAGGGACAGGGGGCTAATCAGCCCCAGCATTTT
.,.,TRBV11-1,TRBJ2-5,CASSLIRQETQYF,TGTGCCAGCAGCTTAATTAGGCAAGAGACCCAGTACTTC
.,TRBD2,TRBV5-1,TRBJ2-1,CASTPTLPSGRTYNEQFF,TGCGCCAGCACCCCCACTTTGCCTAGCGGGAGAACCTACAATGAGCAGTTCTTC
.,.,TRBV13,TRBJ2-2,CASSYPMDTGELFF,TGTGCCAGCAGCTACCCCATGGATACCGGGGAGCTGTTTTTT
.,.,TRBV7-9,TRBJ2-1,CASSPPNTRDNEQFF,TGTGCCAGCAGCCCCCCAAACACTAGGGACAATGAGCAGTTCTTC
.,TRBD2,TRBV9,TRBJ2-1,CASSSVRSSGARYNEQFF,TGTGCCAGCAGCTCCGTCCGGTCCAGCGGGGCCCGCTACAATGAGCAGTTCTTC
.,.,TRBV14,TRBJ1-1,CASSRSLWETEAFF,TGTGCCAGCAGCCGGAGCCTCTGGGAGACTGAAGCTTTCTTT
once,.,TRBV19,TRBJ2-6,CASSLGTDLSGANVLTF,TGTGCCAGTAGTCTCGGGACGGACCTCTCTGGGGCCAACGTCCTGACTTTC
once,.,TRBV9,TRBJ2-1,CASSTLGGLYNEQFF,TGTGCCAGCAGCACCTTGGGCGGACTCTACAATGAGCAGTTCTTC
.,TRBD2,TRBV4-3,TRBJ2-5,CASSQDRTSGGRRETQYF,TGCGCCAGCAGCCAAGACCGGACTAGCGGTGGTAGGCGAGAGACCCAGTACTTC
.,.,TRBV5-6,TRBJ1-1,CASSDGGTEAFF,TGTGCCAGCAGTGACGGGGGCACTGAAGCTTTCTTT
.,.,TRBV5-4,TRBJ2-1,CASSPPGTGVNEQFF,TGTGCCAGCAGCCCTCCCGGGACGGGGGTCAATGAGCAGTTCTTC
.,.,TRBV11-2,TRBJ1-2,CASSYGEGDLDGYTF,TGTGCCAGCAGCTATGGGGAGGGTGATTTGGATGGCTACACCTTC
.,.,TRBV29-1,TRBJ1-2,CSVPTGQLEGYTF,TGCAGCGTTCCGACAGGACAGCTTGAGGGCTACACCTTC
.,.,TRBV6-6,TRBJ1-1,CASSYSPLSRPEAFF,TGTGCCAGCAGTTACTCCCCTTTGTCTCGGCCTGAAGCTTTCTTT
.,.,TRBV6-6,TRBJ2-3,CASSFAGAGDTQYF,TGTGCCAGCAGTTTTGCGGGGGCAGGAGATACGCAGTATTTT
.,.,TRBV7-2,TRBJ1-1,CASSARPAFDSLSEAFF,TGTGCCAGCAGCGCCCGCCCCGCTTTTGACAGCCTATCTGAAGCTTTCTTT
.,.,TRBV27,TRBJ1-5,CASSWGGYSNQPQHF,TGTGCCAGCAGTTGGGGGGGCTATAGCAATCAGCCCCAGCATTTT
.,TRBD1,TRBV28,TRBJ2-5,CASTHPDRGLEETQYF,TGTGCCAGCACCCATCCGGACAGGGGGCTAGAGGAGACCCAGTACTTC
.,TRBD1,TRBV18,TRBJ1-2,CASSEDRGFSYGYTF,TGTGCCAGCTCGGAGGACAGGGGTTTTAGCTATGGCTACACCTTC
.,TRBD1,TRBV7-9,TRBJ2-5,CASSPNDRGFMETQYF,TGTGCCAGCAGTCCAAACGACAGGGGGTTTATGGAGACCCAGTACTTC
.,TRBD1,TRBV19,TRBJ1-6,CASGPGGRSSPLHF,TGTGCCAGTGGACCAGGGGGTCGCAGTTCACCCCTCCACTTT
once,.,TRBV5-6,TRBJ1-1,CASSQGRLMNTEAFF,TGTGCCAGCAGCCAGGGACGGCTCATGAACACTGAAGCTTTCTTT
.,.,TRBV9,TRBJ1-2,CASSVGGSATYGYTF,TGTGCCAGCAGCGTAGGAGGGTCGGCCACCTATGGCTACACCTTC
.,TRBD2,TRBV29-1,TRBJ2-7,CSVEDYLAGSYEQYF,TGCAGCGTTGAAGATTACCTAGCGGGGAGCTACGAGCAGTACTTC
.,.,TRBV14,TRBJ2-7,CASSPGSEQYF,TGTGCCAGCAGCCCAGGGAGCGAGCAGTACTTC
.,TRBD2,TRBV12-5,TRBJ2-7,CASGLAGTSGSWYF,TGTGCTAGTGGTTTGGCCGGGACTAGCGGGTCATGGTACTTC
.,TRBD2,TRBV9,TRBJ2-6,CASSASRTSGRPSGANVLTF,TGTGCCAGCAGCGCCTCCAGGACTAGCGGGAGACCCTCTGGGGCCAACGTCCTGACTTTC
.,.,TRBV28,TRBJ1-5,CASSPGGVQPQHF,TGTGCCAGCAGTCCGGGGGGGGTTCAGCCCCAGCATTTT
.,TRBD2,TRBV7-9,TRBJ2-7,CASSRDPGLAAGEGASSF,TGTGCCAGCAGCCGAGACCCGGGACTAGCGGCCGGAGAGGGGGCCTCAAGCTTC
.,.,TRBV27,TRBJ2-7,CASSPMPGSPYEQYF,TGTGCCAGCAGTCCGATGCCCGGGAGCCCTTACGAGCAGTACTTC
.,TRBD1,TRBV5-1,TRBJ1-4,CASSPDLDRHTTNEKLFF,TGCGCCAGCAGCCCCGACCTGGACAGGCACACAACTAATGAAAAACTGTTTTTT
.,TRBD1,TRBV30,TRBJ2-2,CAWKGTGGFRHTGELFF,TGTGCCTGGAAGGGGACAGGGGGCTTTAGGCACACCGGGGAGCTGTTTTTT
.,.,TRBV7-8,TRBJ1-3,CASSLVVQRERPTIYF,TGTGCCAGCAGCTTAGTAGTTCAACGAGAGAGGCCCACCATATATTTT
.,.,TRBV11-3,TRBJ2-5,CASEGGAGETQYF,TGTGCCAGCGAGGGGGGAGCTGGGGAGACCCAGTACTTC
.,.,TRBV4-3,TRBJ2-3,CASSPEVGGIADTQYF,TGCGCCAGCAGCCCAGAGGTTGGCGGGATTGCAGATACGCAGTATTTT
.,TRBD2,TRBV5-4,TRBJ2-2,CAAWGPGGPANTGELFF,TGTGCCGCCTGGGGTCCGGGAGGCCCCGCGAACACCGGGGAGCTGTTTTTT
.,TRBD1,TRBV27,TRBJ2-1,CASSSTGAYNEQFF,TGTGCCAGCAGTTCGACAGGGGCCTACAATGAGCAGTTCTTC
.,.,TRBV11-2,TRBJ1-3,CASSLDLADSGNTIYF,TGTGCCAGCAGCTTAGATCTCGCGGACTCTGGAAACACCATATATTTT
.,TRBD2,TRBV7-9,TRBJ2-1,CASQGFLAGGQKVYNEQFF,TGTGCCAGCCAGGGATTTCTAGCGGGAGGCCAAAAAGTCTACAATGAGCAGTTCTTC
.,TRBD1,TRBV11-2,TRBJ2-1,CASSVRGQGANEQFF,TGTGCCAGCAGCGTAAGGGGACAGGGGGCCAATGAGCAGTTCTTC
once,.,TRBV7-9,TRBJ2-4,CASSPPLHPDIQYF,TGTGCCAGCAGCCCCCCTCTTCATCCGGACATTCAGTACTTC
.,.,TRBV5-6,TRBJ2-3,CASSVDSTDTQYF,TGTGCCAGCAGCGTGGACAGCACAGATACGCAGTATTTT
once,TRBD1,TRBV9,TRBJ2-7,CASSGRQGSGEQYF,TGTGCCAGCAGCGGACGACAGGGGTCTGGGGAGCAGTACTTC
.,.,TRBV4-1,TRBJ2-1,CASSQERASSYNEQFF,TGCGCCAGCAGCCAAGAACGGGCTAGCTCCTACAATGAGCAGTTCTTC
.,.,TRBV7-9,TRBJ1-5,CASSGIGSNQPQHF,TGTGCCAGCAGCGGGATTGGTAGCAATCAGCCCCAGCATTTT
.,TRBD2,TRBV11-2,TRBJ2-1,CASSLWTSNNEQFF,TGTGCCAGCAGCTTATGGACTAGTAACAATGAGCAGTTCTTC
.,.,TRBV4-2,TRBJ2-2,CASSQEGRRHTGELFF,TGTGCCAGCAGCCAAGAGGGCCGCAGGCACACCGGGGAGCTGTTTTTT
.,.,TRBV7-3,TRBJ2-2,CASSLGVGVHAGELFF,TGTGCCAGCAGTCTTGGCGTAGGGGTACATGCCGGGGAGCTGTTTTTT
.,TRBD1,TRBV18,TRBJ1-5,CASSPFNRGPNQPQHF,TGTGCCAGCTCACCATTCAACAGGGGCCCCAATCAGCCCCAGCATTTT
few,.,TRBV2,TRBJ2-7,CASSSGTGYF,TGTGCCAGCAGCTCCGGGACCGGGTACTTC